These 17 T cell receptor beta chains were sequenced from one sample in a study of T cells in Graves' hyperthyroidism and ophthalmopathy (dated 2019 in TCRdb). Libraries were constructed by multiplex PCR. The data were produced on an Illumina HiSeq 2000. The TCR beta CDR3 regions were amplified from RNA transcripts. The first round of RT-PCR for the TCR CDR3 was performed with the HTBI primer set and the Qiagen OneStep RT-PCR kit. TCRdb applied fastp at Q25 and MiXCR to the public reads, then kept only in-frame beta chains. Each CDR3 protein gets just one entry, which takes the most common genes and DNA from the rows behind it. For this sample there are about 740,000 distinct CDR3 sequences; about 14% appear just once. The ten largest make up around 9.6% of the sample. The sequencing sample was made of blood. The receptors originated from a young woman with Graves' hyperthyroidism.

The table lists this clonotype with a few counts. J is TRBJ1-2 and V is TRBV28; no clear D. The CDR3 consists of 12 residues. Per the germline V gene, CDR1 is MDHEN and CDR2 is SYDVKM. V was clipped by 8 bases and J by 3 bases, with 10 bases between them. In DNA form, the CDR3 reads TGTGCCAGCTGGGGTGGAGACTATGGCTACACCTTC. Amino acid sequence: CASWGGDYGYTF.

This clonotype was seen a handful of times. This chain uses TRBV3-1 with TRBJ1-2; perhaps TRBD1 as D (5 bases). Germline values: CDR1 LGHDT, CDR2 YNNKEL (reference sequence). CDR3 length: 14 amino acids. Trimming removed 4 bases from V and 8 bases from J, with 17 bases in between. The CDR3, as DNA: TGTGCCAGCAGCCCCGGGACCCCCCGATACGGCTACACCTTC. It yields the protein CASSPGTPRYGYTF.

This clonotype was found many times. The chain carries TRBV6-1 and TRBJ2-3; TRBD1 is a possible D gene (7 bases). CDR3 length: 14 amino acids. Looked up from germline, CDR1 is MNHNS and CDR2 is SASEGT. The V end lost 3 bases, the J end lost 7 bases, and 14 bases lay between the germline ends. For the CDR3, the DNA is TGTGCCAGCAGTGAGCGAGGGGGCGGGAATACGCAGTATTTT. Amino acids: CASSERGGGNTQYF.

The chain has TRBV10-2 and TRBJ2-7; TRBD2 matches 10 bases. The CDR3 loop spans 16 amino acids. CDR1 is WSHSY, CDR2 SAAADI, per germline. J gave up 5 bases and V 2 bases, and 9 bases lay outside the gene matches. CDR3 region: CASSEPNSGRFNEQYF. CDR3 DNA sequence: TGCGCCAGCAGTGAGCCTAATAGCGGGAGGTTTAACGAGCAGTACTTC.

The chain combines TRBV13 with TRBJ2-7; the D call may be TRBD1 or TRBD2 (6 bases each). Trimming left V 5 bases short and J 0 bases short, with 17 bases between. Germline V gives CDR1 PRHDT, CDR2 FYEKMQ (reference sequence). The CDR3 is made up of 16 amino acids. The CDR3 nucleotides read TGTGCCAGCAGCCCCCGGGGGCGGGAAAGCTCCTACGAGCAGTACTTC. Its protein is CASSPRGRESSYEQYF.

This clonotype has ten or more counts. The chain couples TRBV3-1 to TRBJ1-5; D is undetermined. The CDR3 is 14 residues long. The germline V and J ends were trimmed by 1 base and 3 bases, with 7 bases remaining between them. Looked up from germline, CDR1 is LGHDT and CDR2 is YNNKEL (reference sequence). CDR3 bases: TGTGCCAGCAGCCAAGTGGGATTCAATCAGCCCCAGCATTTT. Amino acids: CASSQVGFNQPQHF.

This clonotype showed up just a few times. The chain joins TRBV11-3 to TRBJ1-3; D gene uncertain. Trimming removed 5 bases from V and 3 bases from J, with 11 bases in between. Germline values: CDR1 SGHNT, CDR2 YENEEA. CDR3 size: 14 residues. The CDR3, as DNA: TGTGCCAGCAGCGAAACTGGGGATGGAAACACCATATATTTT. Its protein product is CASSETGDGNTIYF.

This clonotype was found many times. J is TRBJ2-1 and V is TRBV2, with 11 bases lining up with TRBD2. V dropped 4 bases and J dropped 8; count of bases not matched to a gene: 7. Germline V CDR1 and CDR2: SNHLY, FYNNEI. The CDR3 has 15 amino acids. The CDR3 reads CASSAATSGIDEQFF. Here the CDR3 DNA reads TGTGCCAGCAGTGCCGCGACTAGCGGGATCGATGAGCAGTTCTTC.

This clonotype was observed a few times. This sequence joins TRBV11-2 and TRBJ2-7; 7 bases align to TRBD1. The CDR3 is 12 residues long. Losses at the gene ends were 5 bases for V and 7 bases for J; bases not matched to a gene: 5. Looked up from germline, CDR1 is SGHAT and CDR2 is FQNNGV. The CDR3 here is CASSTQGWEQYF. In DNA form, the CDR3 reads TGTGCCAGCAGCACACAGGGGTGGGAGCAGTACTTC.

The V call is TRBV7-9, the J call TRBJ2-7; tentative D call: TRBD2 (5 bases). The germline V gene has CDR1 SEHNR and CDR2 FQNEAQ (reference sequence). CDR3 length: 15 residues. V was clipped by 4 bases and J by 4 bases, with 17 bases between them. The CDR3: CASSSPDGERYEQYF. Here the CDR3 DNA reads TGTGCCAGCAGCTCCCCCGACGGGGAGCGTTACGAGCAGTACTTC.

In its sample, this clonotype was seen many times. This rearrangement joins TRBV10-1 to TRBJ2-5; 9 bases agree with TRBD2. From germline, CDR1 is WNHNN and CDR2 SYGVQD (reference sequence). The CDR3 runs to 15 residues. The V segment lost 4 bases and the J segment 0 bases; nucleotides outside the gene matches: 3. The CDR3 is CASSASGAYQETQYF. In DNA form, the CDR3 reads TGCGCCAGCAGTGCTAGCGGGGCGTACCAAGAGACCCAGTACTTC.

V gene TRBV11-2 combines with J gene TRBJ2-2; 12 bases are a match to TRBD2. The CDR3 is made up of 18 amino acids. Germline V CDR1 and CDR2: SGHAT, FQNNGV. J gave up 8 bases and V 1 base, and 11 bases lay outside the gene matches. As DNA, the CDR3 is TGTGCCAGCAGCTTAGGGCTAGCGGGAGGGCCGGAAAAAGGGGAGCTGTTTTTT. It translates to CASSLGLAGGPEKGELFF.

This clonotype appeared many times. V and J are TRBV30 and TRBJ1-1, with D perhaps TRBD1 (5 bases). CDR3 length equals 15 residues. The V end lost 2 bases, the J end lost 5 bases, and 18 bases lay between the germline ends. Germline CDR1 is GTSNPN and CDR2 is SVGIG (reference sequence). CDR3 protein: CAWSKGTAGNTEAFF. The DNA of the CDR3 is TGTGCCTGGAGTAAGGGGACGGCAGGAAATACTGAAGCTTTCTTT.

In its sample, this clonotype was seen many times. The J gene is TRBJ2-7, the V gene TRBV6-1; D unclear. The V gene's germline CDR1 is MNHNS and CDR2 SASEGT. The germline V and J ends were trimmed by 1 base and 7 bases, with 5 bases remaining between them. The CDR3 runs 11 residues. The CDR3 reads CASSEVVEQYF. Written as DNA, the CDR3 is TGTGCCAGCAGTGAAGTTGTGGAGCAGTACTTC.

The chain employs TRBV20-1 and TRBJ2-4, with 11 bases identical to TRBD2. Trimming took 3 bases from V and 3 from J; bases not matched to a gene: 7. Germline CDR1 and CDR2: DFQATT and SNEGSKA (reference sequence). The CDR3 spans 16 residues. The CDR3 here is CSASPSGRFSKNIQYF. In DNA, the CDR3 is TGCAGTGCTAGCCCTAGCGGGAGGTTTAGCAAAAACATTCAGTACTTC.

At least ten counts were recorded for this clonotype. The chain links TRBV3-1 to TRBJ1-1; possibly TRBD1 for D (5 bases). The germline gives CDR1 LGHDT, CDR2 YNNKEL (reference sequence). V was clipped by 1 base and J by 0 bases, with 12 bases between them. The CDR3 is 16 amino acids. The CDR3 sequence: CASSQGRGSMNTEAFF. The DNA for the CDR3 is TGTGCCAGCAGCCAAGGGAGGGGTTCCATGAACACTGAAGCTTTCTTT.

This clonotype was picked up many times. The chain links TRBV20-1 to TRBJ2-1, with TRBD2 matching over 8 bases. Germline CDR1 DFQATT, CDR2 SNEGSKA (reference sequence). V lost 5 bases to trimming and J lost 4 bases; unmatched junction nucleotides: 10. The CDR3 sequence is 15 residues long. CDR3 sequence: CSASSGTRLYNEQFF. The DNA for the CDR3 is TGCAGTGCTTCTTCCGGGACTAGACTATACAATGAGCAGTTCTTC.